The clone carrying this T cell receptor beta chain turned up a few times. Its antigen is unidentified. These data belong to a study of T cells in Graves' hyperthyroidism and ophthalmopathy. Stable disease denoted Graves' hyperthyroidism without ophthalmopathy progression within 18 months. Patients with uncontrolled infections, other autoimmune diseases, pregnancy or lactation were excluded. Study results and limitations: Within blood appeared most thyroid clonotypes that had expanded above 0.001. Before onset, by a median of about six months, the model predicted ophthalmopathy.

RNA transcripts served as the template for amplifying TCR beta CDR3 regions. First-round RT-PCR of the TCR CDR3 relied on the HTBI primer set. TCRdb re-derived calls from the multiplex PCR reads in MiXCR, one entry per CDR3 protein. This sample has around 580,000 distinct CDR3 sequences; under 60% occur once, and the top ten carry approximately 8.4%. The receptor was isolated from a woman aged 18-30 years with Graves' hyperthyroidism. Sequencing input: peripheral blood or thyroid tissue (not recorded which).

The CDR3 spells CATSKGLAGGLTDTQYF. CDR3 nucleotide sequence: TGTGCCACCAGCAAGGGATTAGCGGGAGGCCTCACAGATACGCAGTATTTT. V usage is TRBV15 and J usage is TRBJ2-3, with 10 nucleotides matching TRBD2. Trimming at V came to 4 bases and at J to 2 bases, leaving 9 bases not matched to a gene. CDR3 length equals 17 residues. Germline V gives CDR1 LNHNV, CDR2 YYDKDF (reference sequence).